The clone carrying this T cell receptor (beta chain) was recorded once. Its antigen is unknown. Peripheral blood came from all dose cohorts at three timepoints. This entry belongs to a study of OX40 agonist ivuxolimab in advanced cancers. Study-level information: Patients were treated with intravenous ivuxolimab, dosed at 0.01 to 10 mg/kg and infused every 2 weeks.

This table comes from immunoSEQ multiplex PCR, and its TCRdb copy is limited to in-frame clones, with some not included. The table lists about 80,000 clones, over 75% of them singletons. Findings and caveats of the study: The work left the antigen specificity of expanded peripheral T cells undetermined.

The receptor was derived from an adult with an advanced solid tumor such as melanoma, head and neck, liver or kidney cancer. Source: CD4+ or CD8+ T cells sorted from blood, taken in a trial of the OX40 agonist ivuxolimab.

CDR3 coding DNA: TGTGCCAGCAGCGTCGCGGGGACGGAAAGGGGCTACACCTTC. This codes for CASSVAGTERGYTF. The rearrangement links TRBV9 to TRBJ1-2; a possible D gene is TRBD1 (5 bases). Per germline, CDR1 SGDLS and CDR2 YYNGEE. The CDR3 contains 14 residues. V was clipped by 2 bases and J by 8 bases, with 16 bases between them.